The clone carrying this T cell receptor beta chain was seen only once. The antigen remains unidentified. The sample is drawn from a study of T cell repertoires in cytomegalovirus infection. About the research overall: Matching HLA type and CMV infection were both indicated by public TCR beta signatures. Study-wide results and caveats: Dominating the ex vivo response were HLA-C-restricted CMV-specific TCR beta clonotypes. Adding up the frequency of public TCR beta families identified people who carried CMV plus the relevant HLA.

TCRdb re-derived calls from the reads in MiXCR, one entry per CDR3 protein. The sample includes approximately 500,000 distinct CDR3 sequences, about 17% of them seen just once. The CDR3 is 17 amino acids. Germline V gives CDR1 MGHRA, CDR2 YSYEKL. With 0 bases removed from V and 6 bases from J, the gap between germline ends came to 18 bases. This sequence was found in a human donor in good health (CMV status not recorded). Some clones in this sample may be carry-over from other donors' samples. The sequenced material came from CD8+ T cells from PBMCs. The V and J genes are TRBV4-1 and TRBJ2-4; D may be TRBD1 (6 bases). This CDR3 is CASSQDTSRGQLNIQYF. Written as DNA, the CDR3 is TGCGCCAGCAGCCAAGATACCTCACGAGGACAGCTAAACATTCAGTACTTC.